This TCR beta chain came from a study of OX40 agonist ivuxolimab in advanced cancers. Study summary: There were three patients with partial responses, one having hepatocellular carcinoma and two cutaneous melanoma.

The data were produced by immunoSEQ multiplex PCR, yet TCRdb's version contains in-frame clones alone and is incomplete. Of 75,000 to 80,000 clones listed, under 90% were seen once; the top ten hold 5.5% to 7.5%. Patients who had autoimmune disease history or got systemic immunosuppression were left out. This material consisted of CD4+ or CD8+ T cells sorted from blood, taken in a trial of the OX40 agonist ivuxolimab. The receptor comes from an adult with an advanced solid tumor such as melanoma, head and neck, liver or kidney cancer.

CDR3 protein: CASSLAPPGGADATPGGYTF. The CDR3 nucleotides are TGTGCCAGCAGCTTAGCACCCCCAGGGGGCGCGGACGCCACCCCCGGAGGCTACACCTTC. This rearrangement joins TRBV7-6 to TRBJ1-2, with 8 bases identical to TRBD1. This CDR3 spans 20 amino acids. Losses at the gene ends were 0 bases for V and 8 bases for J; bases not matched to a gene: 23. CDR1 is SGHVS, CDR2 FNYEAQ, per germline.